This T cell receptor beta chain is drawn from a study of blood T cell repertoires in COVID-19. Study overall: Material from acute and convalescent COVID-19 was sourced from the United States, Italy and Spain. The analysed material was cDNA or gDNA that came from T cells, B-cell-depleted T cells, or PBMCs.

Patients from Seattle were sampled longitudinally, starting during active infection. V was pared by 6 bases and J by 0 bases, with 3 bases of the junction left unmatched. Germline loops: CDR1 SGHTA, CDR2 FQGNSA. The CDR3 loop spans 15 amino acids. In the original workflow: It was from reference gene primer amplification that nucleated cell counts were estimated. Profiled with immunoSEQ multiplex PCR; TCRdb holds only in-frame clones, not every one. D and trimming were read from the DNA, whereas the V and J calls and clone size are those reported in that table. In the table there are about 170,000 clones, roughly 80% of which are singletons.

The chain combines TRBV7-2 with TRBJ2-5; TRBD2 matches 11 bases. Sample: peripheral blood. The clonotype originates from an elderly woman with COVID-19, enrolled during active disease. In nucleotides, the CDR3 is TGTGCCAGCAGTCCTAGCGGGAGGTACCAAGAGACCCAGTACTTC. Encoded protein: CASSPSGRYQETQYF.